These 30 T cell receptor beta chains originate from one sample sequenced in a study of T-cell memory formation after mild COVID-19 (dated by TCRdb to the early 2020s). Library preparation used 5' RACE. Instrument on record: Illumina NovaSeq 6000. The raw public data were reprocessed by TCRdb itself: fastp quality trimming at Q25, MiXCR clonotype calling, in-frame beta chains only. Every CDR3 protein is listed once, alongside the most common genes and DNA of its rows. Present in this sample are about 290,000 distinct CDR3 sequences, 15% to 20% of which were seen just once. The ten largest clones take up 22% of the sample. The sequencing input was PBMCs or a T cell subset sorted from them (not recorded which). The source of these receptors is a man younger than 35 who had mild COVID-19 (a few samples of this study predate the infection). The sample titles of this study are shuffled in the database, so cell type and time point are left out; the donor was told from shared clones.

CDR3 sequence: CAGTTDGYGYTF. For the CDR3, the DNA is TGTGCCGGAACTACCGACGGCTATGGCTACACCTTC. This rearrangement joins TRBV2 to TRBJ1-2; D call uncertain. Germline-derived CDR1 and CDR2 are SNHLY and FYNNEI. V lost 11 bases and J lost 4, with 14 bases in between. The CDR3 contains 12 residues.

This sequence joins TRBV7-2 and TRBJ1-1; tentatively, D is TRBD1 (5 bases). Between the trimmed V and J ends, which lost 1 base and 0 bases, there was a span of 9 bases. Germline V gene sequence: CDR1 SGHTA, CDR2 FQGNSA. The CDR3 has 15 amino acids. The chain's CDR3 is CASSLVGGMNTEAFF. CDR3 coding DNA: TGTGCCAGCAGCTTAGTGGGGGGAATGAACACTGAAGCTTTCTTT.

V is TRBV7-2 and J is TRBJ2-3; no clear D. The CDR3 is 14 residues long. The ends were cut back, 0 bases at V and 4 bases at J, with 8 bases in the middle. CDR1 is SGHTA and CDR2 is FQGNSA in the germline V gene. DNA for the CDR3: TGTGCCAGCAGCTTAGCCATCCAAGCAGATACGCAGTATTTT. Translation: CASSLAIQADTQYF. Together with reference TRBV7-2 and TRBJ2-3, the CDR3 gives the full variable domain: GAGVSQSPSNKVTEKGKDVELRCDPISGHTALYWYRQSLGQGLEFLIYFQGNSAPDKSGLPSDRFSAERTGGSVSTLTIQRTQQEDSAVYLCASSLAIQADTQYFGPGTRLTVL.

This clonotype was detected only a few times. The DNA for the CDR3 is TGCGCCAGCAGCTTGCGGGGCTTAGGGGACGAGCAGTACGTC. It encodes CASSLRGLGDEQYV. The genes are TRBV5-1 and TRBJ2-7; D could derive from TRBD1 or TRBD2 (5 bases each). V lost 1 base and J 5 bases, leaving 13 bases between the germline ends. The germline CDR1 and CDR2 sequences are SGHRS and YFSETQ. The CDR3 loop spans 14 amino acids.

This clonotype was detected a few times. This sequence joins TRBV12-3 or TRBV12-4 and TRBJ1-2; no definite D call. V was shortened by 4 bases and J by 8 bases, with 20 bases between the two germline ends. This CDR3 is built from 15 residues. The CDR3 sequence: CASSSQGRSLGGYTF. The CDR3 DNA is TGTGCCAGCAGTTCCCAAGGCAGGTCGCTTGGAGGCTACACCTTC.

V and J are TRBV12-3 or TRBV12-4 and TRBJ1-1, with 7 bases lining up with TRBD1. The J segment lost 6 bases and the V segment lost 2 bases, leaving 3 bases of the junction unmatched. This CDR3 is built from 13 residues. In DNA, the CDR3 is TGTGCCAGCAGTTTACGCAGGGGGGCTGAAGCTTTCTTT. Amino acid sequence: CASSLRRGAEAFF.

This chain links TRBV7-9 with TRBJ2-3, with TRBD2 matching 10 bases. The ends lost 5 bases at V and 2 bases at J; junction bases unmatched: 4. Germline V gene data show CDR1 as SEHNR and CDR2 as FQNEAQ (reference sequence). The CDR3 runs 15 residues. The CDR3 here is CASSPLAGFTDTQYF. CDR3 coding DNA: TGTGCCAGCAGCCCACTAGCGGGGTTCACAGATACGCAGTATTTT.

This clonotype was seen a few times. V is TRBV7-2 and J is TRBJ2-3; D is undetermined. Germline values: CDR1 SGHTA, CDR2 FQGNSA. CDR3 length: 14 residues. The V end was cut by 1 base, the J end by 2 bases, with 7 bases between. The CDR3 sequence is CASSLVQITDTQYF. The CDR3 DNA reads as TGTGCCAGCAGCTTAGTGCAGATCACAGATACGCAGTATTTT.

This chain links TRBV11-2 with TRBJ1-1, with D uncertain. Trimming took 5 bases from V and 4 from J, leaving 20 bases between them. Germline loops: CDR1 SGHAT, CDR2 FQNNGV. This CDR3 region has 16 residues. CDR3 bases: TGTGCCAGCAGCCGCACGCAGACCGGCGCAGTCACTGAAGCTTTCTTT. It is translated as CASSRTQTGAVTEAFF.

This clonotype came up a few times. The chain is built from TRBV7-2 and TRBJ2-5; D is unclear. The germline V gene encodes CDR1 SGHTA and CDR2 FQGNSA. V was clipped by 2 bases and J by 1 base, with 5 bases between them. This CDR3 contains 13 residues. CDR3 residues: CASSLRRQETQYF. The CDR3 DNA is TGTGCCAGCAGCTTAAGACGCCAAGAGACCCAGTACTTC.

J is TRBJ1-6 and V is TRBV3-1, with no clear D. The CDR3 consists of 13 residues. The germline V gene encodes CDR1 LGHDT and CDR2 YNNKEL (reference sequence). Trimming left V 0 bases short and J 10 bases short, with 7 bases between. The CDR3: CASSQDWSSPLHF. DNA for the CDR3: TGTGCCAGCAGCCAAGATTGGTCGTCACCCCTCCACTTT.

This clonotype turned up a few times. The CDR3 DNA is TGTGCCAGCAGCCAAGATGGCGAAGGGGTCGTAAATCAGCCCCAGCATTTT. Encoded protein: CASSQDGEGVVNQPQHF. The V call is TRBV4-2, the J call TRBJ1-5, with D possibly TRBD1 on 5 matching bases. The ends were cut back, 0 bases at V and 4 bases at J, with 16 bases in the middle. Germline-derived CDR1 and CDR2 are LGHNA and YNFKEQ. This CDR3 has 17 amino acids.

This clonotype was detected a few times. The V gene is TRBV18, the J gene TRBJ1-3; TRBD1 is a possible D gene (6 bases). Germline CDR1 and CDR2: KGHSH and LQKENI. V was trimmed by 6 bases and J by 2 bases, leaving 8 bases between them. This CDR3 has 13 amino acids. The CDR3 protein is CASSRDTGNTIYF. The CDR3 DNA reads as TGTGCCAGCTCGCGGGACACTGGAAACACCATATATTTT.

This clonotype was counted many times. V is TRBV2 and J is TRBJ2-4; 8 bases fit TRBD2. Germline values: CDR1 SNHLY, CDR2 FYNNEI. The V gene end was trimmed by 8 bases and the J gene end by 1 base; junction bases not matched to a gene: 1. The CDR3 length is 13 residues. CDR3 sequence: CASRGGAKNIQYF. The CDR3 nucleotides are TGTGCCAGCCGGGGGGGTGCCAAAAACATTCAGTACTTC.

This clonotype was counted a few times. The chain links TRBV11-2 to TRBJ2-2, with TRBD2 as a possible D gene (6 bases). CDR1 and CDR2 from the germline V gene are SGHAT and FQNNGV. The CDR3 length is 18 residues. The V end lost 7 bases, the J end lost 1 base, and 22 bases lay between the germline ends. DNA for the CDR3: TGTGCCAGCACCCGGAGAGCGGGCGGACTACTGAACACCGGGGAGCTGTTTTTT. Its protein product is CASTRRAGGLLNTGELFF. Filled out from reference TRBV11-2 and TRBJ2-2, the complete variable domain reads EAGVAQSPRYKIIEKRQSVAFWCNPISGHATLYWYQQILGQGPKLLIQFQNNGVVDDSQLPKDRFSAERLKGVDSTLKIQPAKLEDSAVYLCASTRRAGGLLNTGELFFGEGSRLTVL.

The chain is built from TRBV2 and TRBJ2-5; 9 bases are shared with TRBD1. The trim removed 2 bases at V and 4 bases at J, leaving 8 bases unmatched. The CDR3 is 16 residues long. CDR1 and CDR2 (germline): SNHLY, FYNNEI. The CDR3 sequence: CASSESPRQGGETQYF. The CDR3 DNA is TGTGCCAGCAGTGAATCGCCGAGACAGGGGGGAGAGACCCAGTACTTC.

Many counts were recorded for this clonotype. The gene calls are TRBV12-3 or TRBV12-4 and TRBJ2-1, with D perhaps TRBD2 (6 bases). Trimming cost V 2 bases and J 1 base, with 12 bases left between them. The CDR3 covers 16 residues. This CDR3 reads CASSLRGGVSYNEQFF. The CDR3 nucleotides are TGTGCCAGCAGTTTAAGGGGCGGGGTATCCTACAATGAGCAGTTCTTC.

This clonotype has a count of ten or more. The gene calls are TRBV7-9 and TRBJ1-1; D is unresolved. The V end was cut by 5 bases, the J end by 1 base, with 11 bases between. In germline, CDR1 is SEHNR, CDR2 FQNEAQ (reference sequence). The CDR3 extends over 14 amino acids. CDR3 in DNA: TGTGCCAGCAGCCGACCCCGGGAGAACACTGAAGCTTTCTTT. Residues: CASSRPRENTEAFF.

The chain carries TRBV20-1 and TRBJ2-4; D may match TRBD1 or TRBD2 (5 bases each). Germline lookup yields CDR1 DFQATT and CDR2 SNEGSKA (reference sequence). This CDR3 is built from 13 residues. Deletions cut 6 bases from V and 7 bases from J, with 16 bases between. As DNA, the CDR3 is TGCAGTGCCGAGAGAGGGGCATGGAACATTCAGTACTTC. Translated, it gives CSAERGAWNIQYF.

The J gene is TRBJ2-7, the V gene TRBV10-3, with D possibly TRBD1 on 5 matching bases. The CDR3 consists of 15 residues. V lost 0 bases and J lost 6, with 15 bases in between. Germline lookup yields CDR1 ENHRY and CDR2 SYGVKD. CDR3 nucleotides: TGTGCCATCAGTGAGTCTGTGACAGATCCTCTCGAGCAGTACTTC. This sequence encodes CAISESVTDPLEQYF.

The rearrangement uses TRBV6-5 and TRBJ2-7, with D tentatively TRBD1 (6 bases). The CDR3 has 14 residues. Trimming took 6 bases from V and 3 from J, leaving 15 bases between them. Per the germline V gene, CDR1 is MNHEY and CDR2 is SVGAGI. The CDR3 coding sequence is TGTGCCAGCAGATCACAGGGTTTGGTCTACGAGCAGTACTTC. Its protein is CASRSQGLVYEQYF.

The gene calls are TRBV5-1 and TRBJ2-1; TRBD1 is a possible D gene (6 bases). V lost 0 bases and J 2 bases, leaving 9 bases between the germline ends. CDR1 is SGHRS, CDR2 YFSETQ, per germline. The CDR3 runs 15 residues. This CDR3 reads CASSLVGGPYNEQFF. The CDR3 DNA reads as TGCGCCAGCAGCTTGGTTGGGGGCCCCTACAATGAGCAGTTCTTC.

This clonotype has just one count. This sequence joins TRBV28 and TRBJ1-6; weak D call: TRBD1 (6 bases). Between the trimmed V and J ends, which lost 8 bases and 10 bases, there was a span of 15 bases. The CDR3 contains 13 residues. Germline lookup yields CDR1 MDHEN and CDR2 SYDVKM. Here the CDR3 reads CASGSGDVSPLHF. The CDR3 nucleotides read TGTGCCAGCGGTTCAGGGGATGTCTCACCCCTCCACTTT.

In this sample, this clonotype turned up a few times. The chain carries TRBV6-6 and TRBJ2-3; 8 nucleotides align to TRBD2. V shed 5 bases and J 0 bases; nucleotides not matched to a gene: 7. Germline V CDR1 and CDR2: MNHNY, SVGAGI (reference sequence). This CDR3 is 16 amino acids long. The CDR3 region has the DNA TGTGCCAGCAGTGGGCGGGGGGCCGCTAGCACAGATACGCAGTATTTT. It specifies CASSGRGAASTDTQYF.

This clonotype was counted a few times. The chain recombines TRBV6-2 or TRBV6-3 with TRBJ1-1; D is unclear. V gave up 7 bases and J gave up 11 bases, with 20 bases separating them. CDR1 is MNHEY, CDR2 SVGEGT, per germline. The length of the CDR3 is 13 residues. CDR3 bases: TGTGCCAGCAATGACCCGTCCCCAACGCACGCTTTCTTT. Protein product: CASNDPSPTHAFF.

The J gene is TRBJ2-2, the V gene TRBV4-1; D perhaps matches TRBD1 (7 bases). This CDR3 comprises 16 residues. Germline CDR1 and CDR2: MGHRA and YSYEKL. V was pared by 0 bases and J by 7 bases, with 15 bases between. The CDR3, as DNA: TGCGCCAGCAGCCAAGATGCGCCAGGGGGGTACGGGGAGCTGTTTTTT. Its protein product is CASSQDAPGGYGELFF.

This clonotype showed up many times. The V call is TRBV5-1, the J call TRBJ2-2, with D possibly being TRBD1 (5 bases). The CDR3 is 14 residues long. Looked up from germline, CDR1 is SGHRS and CDR2 is YFSETQ. Trimming took off 3 bases at V and 1 base at J, with 7 bases between the two ends. The CDR3 DNA is TGCGCCAGCAGCTCTCAGGGGAACACCGGGGAGCTGTTTTTT. This codes for CASSSQGNTGELFF. Full variable domain (outside the CDR3, taken from reference TRBV5-1 and TRBJ2-2): KAGVTQTPRYLIKTRGQQVTLSCSPISGHRSVSWYQQTPGQGLQFLFEYFSETQRNKGNFPGRFSGRQFSNSRSEMNVSTLELGDSALYLCASSSQGNTGELFFGEGSRLTVL.

A single count supports this clonotype. This chain's CDR3 is CASGQTGLEQYF. The CDR3, as DNA: TGTGCCAGCGGACAGACAGGGCTTGAGCAGTACTTC. V and J are TRBV6-1 and TRBJ2-7, with 7 bases identical to TRBD1. Trimming removed 8 bases from V and 7 bases from J; junction bases left unmatched: 8. The germline V gene has CDR1 MNHNS and CDR2 SASEGT. There are 12 residues in the CDR3.

J is TRBJ2-7 and V is TRBV7-9, with TRBD2 matching 13 bases. The CDR3 sequence is 15 residues long. In germline, CDR1 is SEHNR, CDR2 FQNEAQ (reference sequence). With V trimmed by 3 bases and J by 6 bases, 5 bases remained unmatched. The CDR3 nucleotides read TGTGCCAGCAGCTTTTCGGGACTAGCGGGGCTCGAGCAGTACTTC. It translates to CASSFSGLAGLEQYF. Full variable domain (outside the CDR3, taken from reference TRBV7-9 and TRBJ2-7): DTGVSQNPRHKITKRGQNVTFRCDPISEHNRLYWYRQTLGQGPEFLTYFQNEAQLEKSRLLSDRFSAERPKGSFSTLEIQRTEQGDSAMYLCASSFSGLAGLEQYFGPGTRLTVT.

DNA of the CDR3: TGCAGCGTTCGGGAGGGGAGCAATGAGCAGTTCTTC. Translation gives CSVREGSNEQFF. This chain joins TRBV29-1 and TRBJ2-1; the match to TRBD2 covers 8 bases. V shed 5 bases, J shed 6 bases, and the junction held 3 bases outside the gene matches. This CDR3 is 12 amino acids long. Germline V gives CDR1 SQVTM, CDR2 ANQGSEA.